This paragraph reports one T cell receptor beta chain. Its antigen is as yet unknown. The sample comes from a study of shared clonotypes between healthy human individuals. Germline V gene data show CDR1 as MDHEN and CDR2 as SYDVKM. This CDR3 region has 16 residues. V was clipped by 6 bases and J by 6 bases; unmatched bases: 12. Template for every sorted-subset replicate PCR totaled approximately 200 ng DNA, roughly 30,000 T cell genomes. Some clones are missing from TCRdb's copy, which holds only in-frame ones; the method was immunoSEQ multiplex PCR. The data show roughly 640,000 clones, with roughly 70% seen just once and 1.5% to 2% held by the top ten. Broader study findings: The sharing of 4.5% to 5.5% of naive CD4 clonotypes was seen across a handful of donors.

The sequencing input was memory CD4+ T cells sorted from blood. Indicated subset: CD45RA-negative fraction. This rearrangement joins TRBV28 to TRBJ2-7; 12 bases align to TRBD1. The TCR comes from a woman in her twenties or thirties in good health. The CDR3 spells CASSRDRGLALVEQYF. CDR3 nucleotide sequence: TGTGCCAGCAGCCGGGACAGGGGGCTAGCTTTGGTCGAGCAGTACTTC.